This T cell receptor beta chain was identified during a study of T cells in localized non-small cell lung cancer. Study-wide findings and caveats: It remains possible that heterogeneity exists, since only one tumor region was sequenced. Clonality of T cells reached its maximum in uninvolved adjacent lung, surpassing tumor. Within adjacent lung there appeared a median approximately 57 of the top 100 tumor clones. Patients showing higher blood T cell density tended to see longer overall survival.

This table comes from immunoSEQ multiplex PCR, and its TCRdb copy is limited to in-frame clones, with some not included. This table has 45,000 to 55,000 clones, 60% to 85% appearing once. Of note for this clone: Its specificity is unknown.

The J segment lost 4 bases and the V segment lost 4 bases, leaving 12 bases of the junction unmatched. The CDR3 spans 16 residues. Looked up from germline, CDR1 is MNHNY and CDR2 is SVGAGI (reference sequence). The TCR was taken from a man between 40 and 69 years old with stage I squamous cell lung carcinoma. The chain employs TRBV6-6 and TRBJ1-1, with TRBD1 matching over 7 bases. Material: peripheral blood, obtained before any cancer treatment. The CDR3 region is CASSSEPGQGGTEAFF. The CDR3 coding sequence is TGTGCCAGCAGTTCCGAGCCGGGGCAGGGGGGCACTGAAGCTTTCTTT.